The sequence of this T cell receptor (beta chain) was determined in a study of blood T cell repertoires in COVID-19 (TCRdb year 2020). For the wider study: Samples from collaborators originated in the United States, Italy and Spain and spanned both the acute and convalescent phases of COVID-19. The material from the prospective study consisted of cDNA or gDNA derived from T cells, B-cell-depleted T cells, or PBMCs. Subjects who had been exposed to COVID-19, were actively infected with it, or had recovered from it provided the deeply sampled blood TCRbeta repertoires that made up the dataset. The repertoires were made available in a free public database intended to serve as a resource for research on the immune response to SARS-CoV-2. Samples came from the ongoing ImmuneRACE study (first 160 participants) plus 1,254 subjects from 6 global collaborators. The sample metadata nearly always contained a de-identified subject ID, COVID-19 status, age in years and sex. Where HLA class I and class II types were available, the types were taken from metadata supplied by the sample provider, not from assay-based typing.

Trimming costs V 5 bases and J 7 bases, and their ends lie 12 bases apart. The CDR1 and CDR2 encoded by the germline V gene are ENHRY and SYGVKD. The CDR3, cysteine through phenylalanine, is 13 amino acids long. Of the read, only the CDR3 DNA is kept; its 39 bases are in frame from base 1. Collaborating institutions collected whole blood in K2EDTA tubes following their own protocols. For TCRbeta analysis, collaborator samples were shipped as frozen whole blood, as isolated PBMCs, or as DNA extracted from either sample type. TCRbeta CDR3 regions were amplified from genomic DNA by means of the immunoSEQ Assay, a bias-controlled multiplex PCR. The original methods were these. Nucleated cell counts per sample were estimated from amplification of reference gene primers within the assay. Sequence reads were collapsed and filtered to measure the absolute abundance of every unique TCRbeta CDR3 rearrangement. For each sample, productive Simpson clonality was calculated by taking the square root of Simpson's diversity index across productive rearrangements. Entries here come from immuneACCESS through TCRdb and include only in-frame sequences with V and J called. Some clones fail to appear in such tables; in the studies checked, an unresolved V gene covers under half of the shortfall, and the cause of the remainder is unknown. The V and J calls and clone size come from that table; D and trimming were worked out from the DNA. The sample table contains fewer than 300,000 clones; only one count was recorded for about four fifths of them. The ten top clones hold roughly 5% of the sample.

About this clone itself: What antigen it recognizes has not been identified. Within one base of it there is no much larger clone, and no base qualities were kept.

The paper as a whole reports these results and caveats: Clinical and demographic metadata were provided uncurated, with the amount varying by source and participant.

The sample was peripheral blood. The receptor comes from a man older than 75 with acute or convalescent COVID-19. Rearrangement joined TRBV10-3 to TRBJ1-5, with the D gene call left open. The nucleotides are TGTGCCATCAGTCAAACGGAGGACCAGCCCCAGCATTTT. Translated, it gives CAISQTEDQPQHF.